Detailed here is one T cell receptor beta chain. In the source study's methods: Using reference gene primer amplification, nucleated cell counts were estimated. Only in-frame clones appear in the TCRdb table, and some are missing; sequencing was by immunoSEQ multiplex PCR. V and J calls and clone size are given by that table; D and trimming were obtained from the DNA. Among some 150,000 clones listed, roughly 89% were seen once. These data come from a study of blood T cell repertoires in COVID-19. Study context: Spain, Italy and the United States supplied samples that represented acute and convalescent COVID-19. T cells, B-cell-depleted T cells, or PBMCs supplied cDNA or gDNA.

Looked up from germline, CDR1 is LNHDA and CDR2 is SQIVND (reference sequence). The CDR3 sequence is 17 residues long. The ends were cut back, 4 bases at V and 5 bases at J, with 21 bases in the middle. The chain carries TRBV19 and TRBJ1-5, with no clear D. This receptor was obtained from a woman in her 50s with acute or convalescent COVID-19. The sequenced material came from peripheral blood. CDR3: CASSNGQASFPYQPQHF. DNA for the CDR3: TGTGCCAGTAGTAATGGGCAGGCGTCGTTCCCTTATCAGCCCCAGCATTTT.